This T cell receptor beta chain was observed in a study of human T cells and chemical hapten exposure. Broader study findings: Among TCRs, those above 1 in 1000 frequency were unaffected by DPC sensitization.

The CDR3 spans 12 residues. The ends were cut back, 4 bases at V and 7 bases at J, with 13 bases in the middle. Germline V gene lookup returns CDR1 DFQATT and CDR2 SNEGSKA (reference sequence). Time point: pre-sensitization, week 0. Treatment reported: therapeutic diphenylcyclopropenone sensitization with weekly scalp DPC. This clonotype occurred a few times. The antigen is not known. In TCRdb, the RACE reads were re-called with MiXCR into one record per CDR3 protein. The repertoire holds 250,000 or so distinct CDR3 sequences, with 7.7% as singletons. This sequence joins TRBV20-1 and TRBJ1-2, with D possibly being TRBD1 (6 bases). The sample was whole blood, taken in connection with sensitization to the hapten diphenylcyclopropenone (DPC). This receptor was identified in a man younger than 35 with alopecia areata. Some clones in this sample may be carry-over from other donors' samples. DNA for the CDR3: TGCAGTGCTACCAATTACAGGGCTGGCTACACCTTC. Protein product: CSATNYRAGYTF.